These T cell receptor beta chains were read from a single sample in a study of T cells and copy number aberrations in small-cell lung cancer. Profiling relied on immunoSEQ multiplex PCR, and the TCRdb table lists in-frame clones only, not all of them. The sample lists roughly 1,300 clones; roughly 84% were seen once. Sequencing used tumor tissue. The source of these receptors is a man aged 55 to 69 with small cell lung cancer. The CDR3 runs from the conserved cysteine through the conserved F or W. D genes are given only for firm matches. Size tells how often a clone was seen (once, few, many) or the class of an expanded clone, and some rows leave it out.

D gene	J gene	V gene	clone size	CDR3 DNA	CDR3 protein
.	TRBJ2-7	TRBV19	.	TGTGCCAGTAGTAATCTTAGCCGCTCCTACGAGCAGTACTTC	CASSNLSRSYEQYF
.	TRBJ1-2	TRBV28	.	TGTGCCAGCAGTTTACTGGGGGCCATGGACTATGGCTACACCTTC	CASSLLGAMDYGYTF
.	TRBJ2-2	TRBV9	once	TGTGCCAGCAGCGTAGCTACGGCCGGGGAGCTGGTTTTT	CASSVATAGELVF
TRBD1	TRBJ1-1	TRBV10-2	.	TGCGCCAGCAGCCGGACAGGGGGAACTGAAGCTTTCTTT	CASSRTGGTEAFF
.	TRBJ1-1	TRBV7-9	.	TGTGCCAGCACCGGGGAGGGGGGTTCCTTCACTGAAGCTTTCTTT	CASTGEGGSFTEAFF
.	TRBJ2-7	TRBV30	.	TGTGCCTGGATGACCTTAGGTTTTGAGGGCTACGAGCAGTACTTC	CAWMTLGFEGYEQYF
.	TRBJ2-5	TRBV7-9	.	TGTGCCAGCAGCCTGAACAGGGTAGGGCAAGAGACCCAGTACTTC	CASSLNRVGQETQYF
.	TRBJ2-1	TRBV4-2	.	TGTGCCAGCAGCCAAGATAAGAGCTCCTACAATGAGCAGTTCTTC	CASSQDKSSYNEQFF
.	TRBJ2-3	TRBV10-2	.	TGCGCCAGCAGTGCGGGGGCCGATACGCAGTATTTT	CASSAGADTQYF
TRBD1	TRBJ2-7	TRBV6-5	.	TGTGCCAGCAGCTGGACAGGGGCTTCCTACGAGCAGTACTTC	CASSWTGASYEQYF
.	TRBJ2-1	TRBV12-5	.	TGTGCTAGTGGTTCGTGGACTGGGGTGGATGAGCAGTTCTTC	CASGSWTGVDEQFF
.	TRBJ1-1	TRBV30	.	TGTGCCTGGAGTGTATCGAACAGGTACCCTGAAGCTTTCTTT	CAWSVSNRYPEAFF
.	TRBJ1-1	TRBV28	.	TGTGCCAGCAGAGGGGTCATTGAAGCTTTCTTT	CASRGVIEAFF
TRBD1	TRBJ2-7	TRBV7-2	.	TGTGCCAGCAGCTTAGGGGGACAGGGGATCTACGAGCAGTACTTC	CASSLGGQGIYEQYF
.	TRBJ2-3	TRBV10-3	.	TGTGCCAGAAGATCGACAAACACAGATACGCAGTATTTT	CARRSTNTDTQYF
.	TRBJ2-7	TRBV5-1	once	TGCGCCAGCAGCTTGGCAGGGGCGCACGAGCAGTACTTC	CASSLAGAHEQYF
TRBD1	TRBJ2-2	TRBV5-1	.	TGCGCCAGCAGTGGGGTGGGGACAGCGAACACCGGGGAGCTGTTTTTT	CASSGVGTANTGELFF
.	TRBJ1-4	TRBV6-1	.	TGTGCCAGCAGTGAAGCGCTTCCTGGGTCTAATGAAAAACTGTTTTTT	CASSEALPGSNEKLFF
TRBD2	TRBJ2-3	TRBV9	.	TGTGCCAGCAGCGTCTCACTAGCGGGAGGGACAGATACGCAGTATTTT	CASSVSLAGGTDTQYF
.	TRBJ2-5	TRBV11-2	.	TGTGCCAGCAGCTTAGCTAGTATGGAGACCCAGTACTTC	CASSLASMETQYF
.	TRBJ1-1	TRBV10-2	.	TGCGCCAGCAGTGATGTGGCTTGGCAAGCTTTCTTT	CASSDVAWQAFF
.	TRBJ1-3	TRBV5-1	.	TGCGCCAGCAGCTTGGACATTGGAAACACCATATATTTT	CASSLDIGNTIYF
.	TRBJ1-1	TRBV4-1	.	TGCGCCAGCAGCCAAGACCGTTACAGACTCCTCACTGAAGCTTTCTTT	CASSQDRYRLLTEAFF
TRBD1	TRBJ1-1	TRBV5-1	.	TGCGCCAGCAGCGACAGGGATCCGAACACTGAAGCTTTCTTT	CASSDRDPNTEAFF
TRBD1	TRBJ2-7	TRBV7-3	.	TGTGCCAGCAGCGCAAGACAGGGCTACTACGAGCAGTACTTC	CASSARQGYYEQYF
TRBD2	TRBJ2-3	TRBV5-1	.	TGCGCCAGCAGCTTGGTGGGCCTAGCGGGAGGCACAGATACGCAGTATTTT	CASSLVGLAGGTDTQYF
.	TRBJ2-7	TRBV14	.	TGTGCCAGCAGCCCCCAAGCCGGGGAGCAGTACTTC	CASSPQAGEQYF
.	TRBJ2-6	TRBV5-1	.	TGCGCCAGCAGCTTGGCGGTCTCTGGGGCCAACGTCCTGACTTTC	CASSLAVSGANVLTF
TRBD1	TRBJ2-2	TRBV5-4	.	TGTGCCAGCAGCCTCAGAACAGGGGGATACACCGGGGAGCTGTTTTTT	CASSLRTGGYTGELFF
TRBD2	TRBJ2-5	TRBV2	.	TGTGCCAGCAGTGAAGGACTAGCGGGGGGGTACCAAGAGACCCAGTACTTC	CASSEGLAGGYQETQYF
.	TRBJ1-6	TRBV30	once	TGTGCCTGGAGTGTAAGCGGCATTTACCCTAATTCATCCCTCCACTTT	CAWSVSGIYPNSSLHF
.	TRBJ1-2	TRBV27	.	TGTGCCAGCACCCCCTCGACAGGATATAATGGCTACACCTTC	CASTPSTGYNGYTF